The 19 T cell receptor beta chains below come from one sample, sequenced in a study of control samples from healthy donors and cancer patients (dated by TCRdb to the early 2020s). Library preparation employed the immunoSEQ multiplex PCR assay. Sourced from immuneACCESS, this table was stored by TCRdb with only in-frame sequences that have V and J called. A share of the clones is absent; for the studies checked, an unresolved V gene accounts for under half, and the remainder has no known explanation. Present in this sample are about 160,000 clones, roughly 89% of which were seen just once. The biggest ten clones account for more than 10% of the sample. The sample comprised blood. Every receptor here comes from a man younger than 40 in good health.

This clone has only a few counts. The chain joins TRBV5-1 to TRBJ2-2; D is uncertain. Deletions cut 1 base from V and 4 bases from J, with 8 bases between. CDR3 length: 14 amino acids. Germline V gene sequence: CDR1 SGHRS, CDR2 YFSETQ. CDR3 sequence reads: CASSLTRSTGELFF. CDR3 in DNA: TGCGCCAGCAGCTTGACAAGGAGCACCGGGGAGCTGTTTTTT.

This rearrangement joins TRBV12-3 or TRBV12-4 to TRBJ1-5, with unresolved D. The CDR3 totals 12 residues. V lost 7 bases, J lost 11 bases, and 15 bases lay in between. CDR3 loop: CASTQGEGAQHF. As DNA, the CDR3 is TGTGCCAGCACTCAAGGTGAGGGAGCCCAGCATTTT.

The gene calls are TRBV14 and TRBJ2-5; D might be TRBD1 or TRBD2, each matching 5 bases. Trimming stripped 4 bases from V and 7 bases from J, with 16 bases between. CDR1 and CDR2 from the germline V gene are SGHDN and FVKESK. This CDR3 contains 14 residues. The DNA for the CDR3 is TGTGCCAGCAGCCCCGGGACGGCTGGATGGACCCAGTACTTC. The encoded protein is CASSPGTAGWTQYF.

The CDR3 spells CASSDMPSEKLFF. DNA of the CDR3: TGTGCCAGCAGTGATATGCCTTCTGAAAAACTGTTTTTT. The genes are TRBV25-1 and TRBJ1-4; D not resolved. The CDR3 has 13 residues. CDR1 is MGHDK, CDR2 SYGVNS, per germline. V lost 3 bases and J lost 7, with 9 bases in between.

The chain links TRBV2 to TRBJ1-2; D is undetermined. The germline V gene has CDR1 SNHLY and CDR2 FYNNEI. Trimming removed 2 bases from V and 6 bases from J, with 7 bases in between. The CDR3 has 12 amino acids. CDR3 residues: CASSERRDGYTF. CDR3 nucleotides: TGTGCCAGCAGTGAACGAAGGGATGGCTACACCTTC.

V gene TRBV28 combines with J gene TRBJ1-6; D ambiguous. V lost 5 bases and J lost 7, with 12 bases in between. Germline-derived CDR1 and CDR2 are MDHEN and SYDVKM. The CDR3 covers 14 residues. CDR3 in amino acids: CASSLGYPNSPLHF. The DNA of the CDR3 is TGTGCCAGCAGTCTGGGGTACCCAAATTCACCCCTCCACTTT.

This chain links TRBV27 with TRBJ1-4, with D possibly TRBD1 on 5 matching bases. From germline, CDR1 is MNHEY and CDR2 SMNVEV (reference sequence). The V gene lost 3 bases and the J gene lost 8 bases, with 13 bases spanning the gap. The CDR3 extends over 14 amino acids. CDR3 nucleotides: TGTGCCAGCAGTTTTTATGGGACGGTCGAAAAACTGTTTTTT. Amino acids: CASSFYGTVEKLFF. Variable domain in full (rest from reference TRBV27 and TRBJ1-4): EAQVTQNPRYLITVTGKKLTVTCSQNMNHEYMSWYRQDPGLGLRQIYYSMNVEVTDKGDVPEGYKVSRKEKRNFPLILESPSPNQTSLYFCASSFYGTVEKLFFGSGTQLSVL.

This chain links TRBV28 with TRBJ2-7; TRBD1 agrees at 7 bases. The CDR3 runs to 14 residues. With 6 bases clipped from V and 2 bases from J, the junction kept 7 bases outside the gene matches. Germline CDR1 is MDHEN and CDR2 is SYDVKM. The CDR3 here is CASRFPGQPYEQYF. The CDR3 DNA sequence: TGTGCCAGCAGATTCCCGGGACAGCCCTACGAGCAGTACTTC.

The gene calls are TRBV4-2 and TRBJ2-2; 8 bases are shared with TRBD2. The CDR3 runs 15 residues. Germline CDR1 LGHNA, CDR2 YNFKEQ. Germline trimming cut 4 bases from V and 4 bases from J; bases unmatched to any gene: 5. The DNA of the CDR3 is TGTGCCAGCAGCCCGACTAGCGTGGGCACCGGGGAGCTGTTTTTT. It encodes CASSPTSVGTGELFF.

The CDR3 spells CASSYYGTEASGNSPLHF. The CDR3, as DNA: TGTGCCAGCAGTTACTACGGGACAGAGGCAAGTGGGAATTCACCCCTCCACTTT. The V and J genes are TRBV7-9 and TRBJ1-6; 7 nucleotides agree with TRBD1. V trimming: 6 bases; J trimming: 7 bases; junction bases outside the gene matches: 18. From germline, CDR1 is SEHNR and CDR2 FQNEAQ (reference sequence). The CDR3 loop spans 18 amino acids.

The V and J genes are TRBV2 and TRBJ1-3; no definite D call. Trimming left V 6 bases short and J 0 bases short, with 6 bases between. Germline V CDR1 and CDR2: SNHLY, FYNNEI. The CDR3 has 13 residues. In nucleotides, the CDR3 is TGTGCCAGCAGCGGCGACTCTGGAAACACCATATATTTT. Translating gives CASSGDSGNTIYF.

J is TRBJ1-2 and V is TRBV20-1; D ambiguous. Trimming shortened V by 5 bases and J by 8 bases, and 12 bases separated the two germline ends. The CDR3 is 11 residues long. Germline CDR1 reads DFQATT; CDR2 reads SNEGSKA (reference sequence). CDR3 protein: CSAGQAKGYTF. DNA of the CDR3: TGCAGTGCTGGTCAGGCCAAAGGCTACACCTTC.

The V gene is TRBV9, the J gene TRBJ1-2; the D is unclear. The CDR3 length is 14 residues. Germline CDR1 reads SGDLS; CDR2 reads YYNGEE. The V end lost 4 bases, the J end lost 8 bases, and 18 bases lay between the germline ends. CDR3 in amino acids: CASSPGGGEAGYTF. The DNA for the CDR3 is TGTGCCAGCAGCCCTGGAGGTGGGGAAGCAGGCTACACCTTC. The full variable domain, in which reference TRBV9 and TRBJ1-2 provide the parts outside the CDR3, is DSGVTQTPKHLITATGQRVTLRCSPRSGDLSVYWYQQSLDQGLQFLIQYYNGEERAKGNILERFSAQQFPDLHSELNLSSLELGDSALYFCASSPGGGEAGYTFGSGTRLTVV.

This chain uses TRBV5-1 with TRBJ1-2; TRBD1 is a possible D gene (5 bases). This CDR3 region has 14 residues. Between the trimmed V and J ends, which lost 3 bases and 3 bases, there was a span of 12 bases. Germline CDR1 and CDR2: SGHRS and YFSETQ. The CDR3 spells CASSYLGVDYGYTF. DNA of the CDR3: TGCGCCAGCAGCTACCTGGGGGTAGACTATGGCTACACCTTC.

The rearrangement joins TRBV28 to TRBJ1-5; unclear D gene. Trimming pared 5 bases from V and 5 bases from J, leaving 10 bases between. The CDR3 loop spans 13 amino acids. The germline V gene has CDR1 MDHEN and CDR2 SYDVKM. The CDR3: CASSTGNHQPQHF. The CDR3 DNA reads as TGTGCCAGCAGTACCGGGAACCATCAGCCCCAGCATTTT.

V gene TRBV30 combines with J gene TRBJ2-3; possible D gene TRBD1, 5 bases. V was pared by 4 bases and J by 3 bases, with 11 bases between. This CDR3 has 13 amino acids. Per the germline V gene, CDR1 is GTSNPN and CDR2 is SVGIG (reference sequence). The CDR3 sequence: CAWTAGLTDTQYF. The CDR3 nucleotides read TGTGCCTGGACGGCAGGGTTAACAGATACGCAGTATTTT. Variable domain in full (rest from reference TRBV30 and TRBJ2-3): SQTIHQWPATLVQPVGSPLSLECTVEGTSNPNLYWYRQAAGRGLQLLFYSVGIGQISSEVPQNLSASRPQDRQFILSSKKLLLSDSGFYLCAWTAGLTDTQYFGPGTRLTVL.

V usage is TRBV18 and J usage is TRBJ1-5, with a possible D match to TRBD1 (6 bases). Per the germline V gene, CDR1 is KGHSH and CDR2 is LQKENI. V lost 5 bases, J lost 0 bases, and 11 bases lay in between. The CDR3 covers 15 residues. CDR3 region: CASSEQGYSNQPQHF. The CDR3 DNA follows: TGTGCCAGCTCAGAACAGGGCTATAGCAATCAGCCCCAGCATTTT.

This clone has just one count. This sample also contains other DNA sequences that code for the same CDR3. This rearrangement joins TRBV4-3 to TRBJ1-5; D remains ambiguous. This CDR3 is 15 amino acids long. Germline V gene data show CDR1 as LGHNA and CDR2 as YSLEER. The ends were cut back, 0 bases at V and 3 bases at J, with 9 bases in the middle. The CDR3 DNA follows: TGCGCCAGCAGCCAAGATCCCGGATTCAATCAGCCCCAGCATTTT. This translates into CASSQDPGFNQPQHF.

This chain uses TRBV4-1 with TRBJ2-1; D ambiguous. CDR1 is MGHRA, CDR2 YSYEKL, per germline. This CDR3 is built from 13 residues. Deletions cut 3 bases from V and 9 bases from J, with 12 bases between. CDR3 nucleotide sequence: TGCGCCAGCAGCCACGGTCCCTTGGGTGAGCAGTTCTTC. The encoded protein is CASSHGPLGEQFF.